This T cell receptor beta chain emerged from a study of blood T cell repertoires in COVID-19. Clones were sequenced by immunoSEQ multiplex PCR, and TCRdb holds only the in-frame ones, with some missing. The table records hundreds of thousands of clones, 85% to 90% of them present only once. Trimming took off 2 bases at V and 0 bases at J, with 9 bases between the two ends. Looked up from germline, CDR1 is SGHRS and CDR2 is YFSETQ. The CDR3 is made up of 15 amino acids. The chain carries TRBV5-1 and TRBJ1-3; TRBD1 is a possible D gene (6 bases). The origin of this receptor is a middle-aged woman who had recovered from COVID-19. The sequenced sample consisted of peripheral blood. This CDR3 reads CASSFGQSSGNTIYF. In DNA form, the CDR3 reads TGCGCCAGCAGCTTCGGACAGTCCTCTGGAAACACCATATATTTT.